Shown below are 25 T cell receptor beta chains from a single sample sequenced in a study of shared clonotypes between healthy human individuals. The data were produced by immunoSEQ multiplex PCR, yet TCRdb's version contains in-frame clones alone and is incomplete. In the table there are some 2,400,000 clones, nearly 97% of which are singletons. Sequencing used naive CD4+ T cells sorted from blood. Described subset: CD45RA+ positively selected. These receptors were collected from a man between 18 and 29 years old in good health.

V is TRBV10-3 and J is TRBJ1-6; D unclear. Germline CDR1 ENHRY, CDR2 SYGVKD. The CDR3 runs to 16 residues. V lost 4 bases and J lost 6, with 16 bases in between. For the CDR3, the DNA is TGTGCCATCAGTGGGGGAACGCCGGAGGTTAATTCACCCCTCCACTTT. Its protein product is CAISGGTPEVNSPLHF.

The chain employs TRBV6-5 and TRBJ1-1, with TRBD1 as a possible D gene (5 bases). The V end was cut by 5 bases, the J end by 0 bases, with 13 bases between. This CDR3 is built from 15 residues. From germline, CDR1 is MNHEY and CDR2 SVGAGI. The CDR3 spells CASSRTIQVNTEAFF. The DNA of the CDR3 is TGTGCCAGCAGTCGGACGATACAGGTGAACACTGAAGCTTTCTTT.

This chain links TRBV7-2 with TRBJ1-4, with D uncertain. Germline CDR1 is SGHTA and CDR2 is FQGNSA. Trimming left V 5 bases short and J 0 bases short, with 7 bases between. There are 14 residues in the CDR3. CDR3 in amino acids: CASSMSTTNEKLFF. The CDR3 nucleotides are TGTGCCAGCAGCATGAGCACAACTAATGAAAAACTGTTTTTT.

This chain links TRBV5-4 with TRBJ1-2; 9 nucleotides agree with TRBD1. Germline values: CDR1 SGHNT, CDR2 YYREEE (reference sequence). V shed 3 bases, J shed 8 bases, and the junction held 11 bases outside the gene matches. The CDR3 consists of 15 residues. DNA of the CDR3: TGTGCCAGCAGCTCGGACAGGGGAAGAATGCAGGGCTACACCTTC. Its translation is CASSSDRGRMQGYTF.

This chain links TRBV5-1 with TRBJ2-7; maybe TRBD1 (6 bases). CDR1 SGHRS and CDR2 YFSETQ come from the germline V gene. The length of the CDR3 is 14 residues. Trimming left V 0 bases short and J 5 bases short, with 12 bases between. For the CDR3, the DNA is TGCGCCAGCAGCTTGGGAGCAGGGACAAACGAGCAGTACTTC. Its protein is CASSLGAGTNEQYF.

The chain links TRBV18 to TRBJ1-1; 7 bases line up with TRBD1. The CDR3 has 15 amino acids. The J segment lost 3 bases and the V segment lost 2 bases, leaving 6 bases of the junction unmatched. Germline values: CDR1 KGHSH, CDR2 LQKENI. This CDR3 is CASSPTGVRDTEAFF. The CDR3 coding sequence is TGTGCCAGCTCACCAACAGGGGTACGGGACACTGAAGCTTTCTTT.

V usage is TRBV4-1 and J usage is TRBJ2-5, with D perhaps given as TRBD1 or TRBD2 (5 bases each). CDR3 length: 13 residues. CDR1 and CDR2 from the germline V gene are MGHRA and YSYEKL. V lost 2 bases and J lost 3, with 7 bases in between. CDR3 sequence reads: CASSQQGEETQYF. In DNA, the CDR3 is TGCGCCAGCAGCCAACAGGGAGAAGAGACCCAGTACTTC.

The count of this clone is one. CDR3 loop: CASSQDPGGLSGANVLTF. In DNA form, the CDR3 reads TGTGCCAGCAGCCAAGACCCCGGGGGACTGTCCGGGGCCAACGTCCTGACTTTC. This chain uses TRBV4-2 with TRBJ2-6; possibly TRBD2 for D (6 bases). This CDR3 region has 18 residues. The germline gives CDR1 LGHNA, CDR2 YNFKEQ. V was shortened by 0 bases and J by 4 bases, with 16 bases between the two germline ends.

As concerns this clone: One junction end does not reproduce the germline sequence, and a read error may be involved. This chain connects TRBV7-9 to TRBJ2-1, with D tentatively TRBD2 (5 bases). CDR3 length equals 11 residues. CDR1 is SEHNR and CDR2 is FQNEAQ in the germline V gene (reference sequence). DNA for the CDR3: TGTGCCAGCAGCATAGCGCTTGAGCAGTTCTTC. Translation: CASSIALEQFF.

The chain joins TRBV30 to TRBJ1-1; D remains unclear. CDR3 length: 11 residues. Trimming left V 5 bases short and J 10 bases short, with 14 bases between. Germline CDR1 is GTSNPN and CDR2 is SVGIG (reference sequence). The CDR3 is CAWRSGNRAFF. For the CDR3, the DNA is TGTGCCTGGCGGTCGGGGAACCGAGCTTTCTTT.

CDR3 DNA sequence: TGCGCCAGCAGCTCCGGGCGGGGCGAGCAGTACTTC. Protein product: CASSSGRGEQYF. The V call is TRBV5-1, the J call TRBJ2-7; D perhaps matches TRBD2 (6 bases). Trimming removed 3 bases at V and 6 bases at J, with 10 bases between. The germline V gene has CDR1 SGHRS and CDR2 YFSETQ. The CDR3 is made up of 12 amino acids.

V gene TRBV15 combines with J gene TRBJ2-2; D gene unclear. The ends were cut back, 1 base at V and 4 bases at J, with 4 bases in the middle. The CDR3 loop spans 13 amino acids. Germline V gene data show CDR1 as LNHNV and CDR2 as YYDKDF (reference sequence). This CDR3 is CATSRVGTGELFF. CDR3 bases: TGTGCCACCAGCAGAGTAGGCACCGGGGAGCTGTTTTTT.

J is TRBJ2-1 and V is TRBV7-2; D may be TRBD1 or TRBD2 (5 bases each). This CDR3 has 13 amino acids. V was cut by 5 bases and J by 5 bases, with 10 bases left in between. Germline values: CDR1 SGHTA, CDR2 FQGNSA. For the CDR3, the DNA is TGTGCCAGCAGCCCTACGGGGCACAATGAGCAGTTCTTC. It encodes CASSPTGHNEQFF.

The chain joins TRBV10-3 to TRBJ2-1; D gene unclear. Germline V gene data show CDR1 as ENHRY and CDR2 as SYGVKD. V was trimmed by 4 bases and J by 8 bases, leaving 12 bases between them. This CDR3 is built from 13 residues. CDR3 loop: CAISGGGTDEQFF. The CDR3 DNA follows: TGTGCCATCAGTGGGGGTGGAACGGATGAGCAGTTCTTC.

V usage is TRBV11-2 and J usage is TRBJ2-1; D gene ambiguous. The germline V and J ends were trimmed by 0 bases and 8 bases, with 8 bases remaining between them. Per the germline V gene, CDR1 is SGHAT and CDR2 is FQNNGV. This CDR3 is built from 13 residues. The DNA of the CDR3 is TGTGCCAGCAGCTTAGACCGCAGCGATGAGCAGTTCTTC. As protein: CASSLDRSDEQFF.

J is TRBJ2-7 and V is TRBV28, with 9 bases matching TRBD1. There are 15 residues in the CDR3. Germline V gene data show CDR1 as MDHEN and CDR2 as SYDVKM. V trimming: 4 bases; J trimming: 1 base; junction bases outside the gene matches: 5. The CDR3 DNA sequence: TGTGCCAGCAGTTCCCCGACAGGGGGTTCCTACGAGCAGTACTTC. The encoded protein is CASSSPTGGSYEQYF.

The chain employs TRBV2 and TRBJ2-5; D remains ambiguous. Trimming shortened V by 5 bases and J by 7 bases, and 11 bases separated the two germline ends. The CDR3 has 12 amino acids. CDR1 and CDR2 from the germline V gene are SNHLY and FYNNEI. CDR3 nucleotides: TGTGCCAGCAGTACCCCACCTTGGACCCAGTACTTC. It is translated as CASSTPPWTQYF.

The V gene is TRBV19, the J gene TRBJ2-7; D unresolved. From germline, CDR1 is LNHDA and CDR2 SQIVND (reference sequence). The CDR3 extends over 12 amino acids. V lost 4 bases and J 3 bases, leaving 7 bases between the germline ends. The CDR3 coding sequence is TGTGCCAGTAGTAGGCGAAACTACGAGCAGTACTTC. Translated: CASSRRNYEQYF.

DNA for the CDR3: TGTGCCAGTAGTAAGGGGCGCCAACCCCTGAACACTGAAGCTTTCTTT. It specifies CASSKGRQPLNTEAFF. The V gene is TRBV19, the J gene TRBJ1-1, with a possible D match to TRBD1 (5 bases). The CDR3 sequence is 16 residues long. The germline V gene has CDR1 LNHDA and CDR2 SQIVND (reference sequence). V was cut by 4 bases and J by 0 bases, with 15 bases left in between.

The J gene is TRBJ2-2, the V gene TRBV6-1; tentatively, D is TRBD2 (6 bases). Germline V gene sequence: CDR1 MNHNS, CDR2 SASEGT. Trimming shortened V by 7 bases and J by 4 bases, and 16 bases separated the two germline ends. The CDR3 has 15 amino acids. This chain's CDR3 is CASTLAEWVTGELFF. CDR3 nucleotides: TGTGCCAGCACTTTAGCGGAGTGGGTCACCGGGGAGCTGTTTTTT.

The rearrangement links TRBV5-5 to TRBJ2-7; TRBD1 matches at 10 bases. From germline, CDR1 is SGHKS and CDR2 YYEKEE (reference sequence). Trimming cost V 1 base and J 4 bases; bases outside gene matches: 5. CDR3 length equals 15 residues. The CDR3, as DNA: TGTGCCAGCAGCTTGTTCGGGACAGGGGTATACGAGCAGTACTTC. It translates to CASSLFGTGVYEQYF.

This clone was detected only once. This chain links TRBV5-4 with TRBJ2-2; 8 bases map to TRBD2. There are 16 residues in the CDR3. The germline gives CDR1 SGHNT, CDR2 YYREEE (reference sequence). The ends lost 2 bases at V and 4 bases at J; junction bases unmatched: 7. The CDR3 DNA reads TGTGCCAGCAGCTTTTTCAGCGGGGGACGCACCGGGGAGCTGTTTTTT. Its translation: CASSFFSGGRTGELFF.

The CDR3 sequence: CASSYFLSSTNEKLFF. The CDR3 DNA sequence: TGTGCCAGCAGTTACTTCCTCTCCTCAACTAATGAAAAACTGTTTTTT. The chain carries TRBV6-6 and TRBJ1-4; D gene uncertain. Germline V gene lookup returns CDR1 MNHNY and CDR2 SVGAGI (reference sequence). This CDR3 comprises 16 residues. Trimming removed 1 base at V and 0 bases at J, with 9 bases between.

Regarding this clone: Other nucleotide sequences in the sample specify the same CDR3. The chain combines TRBV19 with TRBJ2-5, with 7 bases lining up with TRBD1. The CDR3 contains 14 residues. V was clipped by 3 bases and J by 1 base; unmatched bases: 2. Germline CDR1 is LNHDA and CDR2 is SQIVND (reference sequence). CDR3 sequence: CASSIGTAQETQYF. CDR3 nucleotides: TGTGCCAGTAGTATCGGGACAGCCCAAGAGACCCAGTACTTC.

The chain recombines TRBV5-1 with TRBJ2-4; 8 positions match TRBD1. V dropped 3 bases and J dropped 7; count of bases not matched to a gene: 9. The germline V gene encodes CDR1 SGHRS and CDR2 YFSETQ. The CDR3 is 15 residues long. The CDR3 coding sequence is TGCGCCAGCAGCTCGGGACAGGTTGAGGCGAACATTCAGTACTTC. It specifies CASSSGQVEANIQYF.